A single sample gave rise to the 27 T cell receptor beta chains below, sequenced in a study of breast tumors, draining lymph nodes, adjacent tissues. A single record per CDR3 protein comes from TCRdb applying MiXCR to the multiplex PCR reads. The table shows approximately 250,000 distinct CDR3 sequences, with 30% to 35% occurring only once. Samples came from axillary lymph nodes draining the breast cancer. Material: axillary lymph node tissue. The receptors were sampled from a female donor with breast cancer. Some clones in this sample may be carry-over from other donors' samples.

This clonotype was recorded a few times. The chain has TRBV6-4 and TRBJ2-3; TRBD1 matches at 8 bases. The junction had 6 bases not matched to a gene; V was cut back by 0 bases and J by 4 bases. This CDR3 region has 16 residues. Germline CDR1 reads MRHNA; CDR2 reads SNTAGT. CDR3 nucleotide sequence: TGTGCCAGCAGTGACTCGGCAGGGGGCGCCTCAGATACGCAGTATTTT. This gives the protein CASSDSAGGASDTQYF.

J is TRBJ2-3 and V is TRBV5-1, with no clear D. This CDR3 comprises 14 residues. CDR1 is SGHRS, CDR2 YFSETQ, per germline. V lost 0 bases and J lost 2, with 7 bases in between. This chain's CDR3 is CASSLVGHTDTQYF. In DNA form, the CDR3 reads TGCGCCAGCAGCTTGGTAGGCCACACAGATACGCAGTATTTT. The whole variable domain, filled in from reference TRBV5-1 and TRBJ2-3, reads KAGVTQTPRYLIKTRGQQVTLSCSPISGHRSVSWYQQTPGQGLQFLFEYFSETQRNKGNFPGRFSGRQFSNSRSEMNVSTLELGDSALYLCASSLVGHTDTQYFGPGTRLTVL.

The genes are TRBV12-3 or TRBV12-4 and TRBJ1-4; no clear D gene. Trimming left V 5 bases short and J 2 bases short, with 15 bases between. The CDR3 contains 16 residues. The CDR3 nucleotides read TGTGCCAGCAGTGCAACGACTAGCGGGACTAATGAAAAACTGTTTTTT. Encoded protein: CASSATTSGTNEKLFF.

This clonotype came up many times. The V gene is TRBV7-9, the J gene TRBJ2-7; D tentatively reads TRBD1 or TRBD2 (6 bases each). CDR1 and CDR2 (germline): SEHNR, FQNEAQ (reference sequence). The CDR3 contains 13 residues. V lost 6 bases and J lost 11, with 20 bases in between. Written as DNA, the CDR3 is TGTGCCAGCAGTCCCCCGGGGGCAGGGCGGAAGTACTTC. It specifies CASSPPGAGRKYF. The full variable domain, its missing parts supplied by reference TRBV7-9 and TRBJ2-7, is DTGVSQNPRHKITKRGQNVTFRCDPISEHNRLYWYRQTLGQGPEFLTYFQNEAQLEKSRLLSDRFSAERPKGSFSTLEIQRTEQGDSAMYLCASSPPGAGRKYFGPGTRLTVT.

As to this clonotype: The junction shows a germline mismatch at one end, possibly a read error. The genes are TRBV9 and TRBJ2-1; D call uncertain. The CDR3 totals 14 residues. The germline gives CDR1 SGDLS, CDR2 YYNGEE. In DNA form, the CDR3 reads TGTGCCAGCAACGTAGGTCTAGGATTCAATGAGCAGTCCTTC. Its protein is CASNVGLGFNEQSF. Based on the CDR3 plus reference TRBV9 and TRBJ2-1, the full variable domain is DSGVTQTPKHLITATGQRVTLRCSPRSGDLSVYWYQQSLDQGLQFLIQYYNGEERAKGNILERFSAQQFPDLHSELNLSSLELGDSALYFCASNVGLGFNEQSFGPGTRLTVL.

The V call is TRBV7-8, the J call TRBJ1-6; D gene ambiguous. Germline values: CDR1 SGHVS, CDR2 FQNEAQ. The CDR3 consists of 15 residues. Trimming took off 0 bases at V and 6 bases at J, with 9 bases between the two ends. The CDR3 DNA is TGTGCCAGCAGCTTAGCCGGGCAGGCTAATTCACCCCTCCACTTT. Translating it yields CASSLAGQANSPLHF.

This clonotype was found a few times. This may stem from a read error, because a much larger clone lies one nucleotide away. The chain has TRBV20-1 and TRBJ2-5, with a tentative D call TRBD2 (7 bases). With 6 bases removed from V and 7 bases from J, the gap between germline ends came to 21 bases. Germline assignment: CDR1 DFQATT and CDR2 SNEGSKA (reference sequence). The CDR3 spans 14 residues. CDR3 coding DNA: TGCAGTGCGCATCCCCCAGGGGCGGGGGCGACCCAGTACTTC. Translating gives CSAHPPGAGATQYF.

Note on this clonotype: With a much larger clone just one base away, this may be a read error. The chain has TRBV6-6 and TRBJ2-7, with 7 bases matching TRBD2. The V gene's germline CDR1 is MNHNY and CDR2 SVGAGI (reference sequence). Trimming removed 5 bases from V and 7 bases from J; junction bases left unmatched: 11. This CDR3 is 14 amino acids long. This CDR3 reads CASSQRDGLGEQYF. The CDR3 region has the DNA TGTGCCAGCAGTCAGCGGGATGGTCTCGGAGAGCAGTACTTC.

This clonotype has a handful of counts. The chain uses TRBV28 and TRBJ1-2, with TRBD1 matching over 8 bases. V shed 4 bases, J shed 6 bases, and the junction held 7 bases outside the gene matches. Per germline, CDR1 MDHEN and CDR2 SYDVKM. CDR3 length equals 14 residues. CDR3 bases: TGTGCCAGCAGTTCAGGACAGGGTGGGCATGGCTACACCTTC. It translates to CASSSGQGGHGYTF.

V usage is TRBV2 and J usage is TRBJ1-4; 7 positions match TRBD1. J was trimmed by 10 bases and V by 4 bases; bases with no gene match: 6. CDR1 and CDR2 (germline): SNHLY, FYNNEI. CDR3 length: 13 residues. CDR3 sequence (DNA): TGTGCCAGCAGTGGGGGACGGACAGGAAAACTGTTTTTT. It is translated as CASSGGRTGKLFF.

This chain joins TRBV28 and TRBJ1-3; 9 nucleotides match TRBD1. CDR3 size: 16 residues. CDR1 is MDHEN, CDR2 SYDVKM, per germline. The V segment lost 2 bases and the J segment 1 base; nucleotides outside the gene matches: 3. The CDR3 sequence: CASSLVGQGSGNTIYF. CDR3 in DNA: TGTGCCAGCAGTTTAGTAGGACAGGGGTCTGGAAACACCATATATTTT.

Comment on this clonotype: Just one base apart from a much larger clone, this may be a read error. The chain combines TRBV7-3 with TRBJ2-1; 8 bases are shared with TRBD2. The CDR3 length is 16 residues. Trimming cost V 1 base and J 12 bases; bases outside gene matches: 14. Germline lookup yields CDR1 SGHTA and CDR2 FQGTGA. CDR3 coding DNA: TGTGCCAGCAGCTTAAGGGGGGGACTAGTCTCCGGGGGGCAGTTCTTC. This encodes CASSLRGGLVSGGQFF.

This clonotype was observed at least ten times. The rearrangement joins TRBV4-1 to TRBJ1-3; D gene ambiguous. Germline lookup yields CDR1 MGHRA and CDR2 YSYEKL. Trimming left V 1 base short and J 2 bases short, with 9 bases between. The length of the CDR3 is 15 residues. The CDR3 protein is CASSQVAIAGNTIYF. As DNA, the CDR3 is TGCGCCAGCAGCCAAGTTGCGATTGCTGGAAACACCATATATTTT.

There are many counts of this clonotype. This chain uses TRBV6-4 with TRBJ2-2, with TRBD2 identical over 13 bases. Looked up from germline, CDR1 is MRHNA and CDR2 is SNTAGT. V dropped 6 bases and J dropped 6; count of bases not matched to a gene: 10. The CDR3 is 17 amino acids. The CDR3, as DNA: TGTGCCAGCAGGATACTAGCGGGGGGGTTTTCGGCCGGGGAGCTGTTTTTT. The encoded protein is CASRILAGGFSAGELFF.

This clonotype was picked up many times. J is TRBJ2-2 and V is TRBV5-1, with D possibly being TRBD2 (5 bases). The ends were cut back, 2 bases at V and 6 bases at J, with 8 bases in the middle. Germline V gene data show CDR1 as SGHRS and CDR2 as YFSETQ. The CDR3 sequence is 13 residues long. CDR3 protein: CASSLTRAGELFF. CDR3 nucleotides: TGCGCCAGCAGCTTAACTAGGGCCGGGGAGCTGTTTTTT.

The CDR3 region is CSEFGGGRNGYTF. CDR3 DNA sequence: TGCAGTGAGTTCGGGGGCGGGAGAAATGGCTACACCTTC. The rearrangement links TRBV20-1 to TRBJ1-2, with D possibly being TRBD1 (6 bases). The CDR3 extends over 13 amino acids. CDR1 and CDR2 from the germline V gene are DFQATT and SNEGSKA (reference sequence). V shed 7 bases and J shed 6 bases, with 18 bases lying between them.

This clonotype was observed a handful of times. The chain combines TRBV2 with TRBJ1-1, with 9 bases that match TRBD1. The CDR3 length is 13 residues. After removal of 6 bases from V and 5 bases from J, the junction contained 4 bases not matched to a gene. The germline V gene encodes CDR1 SNHLY and CDR2 FYNNEI. The chain's CDR3 is CASRTGGWTEAFF. The DNA for the CDR3 is TGTGCCAGCAGGACAGGGGGATGGACTGAAGCTTTCTTT.

This clonotype came up many times. The chain has TRBV6-1 and TRBJ1-2; maybe TRBD1 (5 bases). Trimming cost V 2 bases and J 6 bases, with 16 bases left between them. Per germline, CDR1 MNHNS and CDR2 SASEGT. There are 15 residues in the CDR3. The CDR3 bases are TGTGCCAGCAGTGAAAGGCGGGGGATCAAGGATGGCTACACCTTC. Amino acid sequence: CASSERRGIKDGYTF.

The sample holds many counts of this clonotype. This sequence joins TRBV7-2 and TRBJ1-5, with D unclear. CDR3 size: 18 residues. Trimming took off 5 bases at V and 0 bases at J, with 20 bases between the two ends. Germline CDR1 and CDR2: SGHTA and FQGNSA. CDR3 amino acids: CASSPGRGGRHSNQPQHF. The CDR3, as DNA: TGTGCCAGCAGCCCCGGGCGGGGAGGGAGACATAGCAATCAGCCCCAGCATTTT. The full variable domain, its missing parts supplied by reference TRBV7-2 and TRBJ1-5, is GAGVSQSPSNKVTEKGKDVELRCDPISGHTALYWYRQSLGQGLEFLIYFQGNSAPDKSGLPSDRFSAERTGGSVSTLTIQRTQQEDSAVYLCASSPGRGGRHSNQPQHFGDGTRLSIL.

V and J are TRBV7-3 and TRBJ2-7, with 9 bases matching TRBD1. Losses at the gene ends were 5 bases for V and 7 bases for J; bases not matched to a gene: 12. Germline V gene lookup returns CDR1 SGHTA and CDR2 FQGTGA. CDR3 size: 15 residues. Here the CDR3 DNA reads TGTGCCAGCAGCCCGCCTGCGACAGGGGGGCCGGAGCAGTACTTC. This sequence encodes CASSPPATGGPEQYF.

This clonotype was counted ten times or more. The V gene is TRBV20-1, the J gene TRBJ2-3; 11 bases are a match to TRBD2. CDR3 size: 16 residues. J lost 1 base, V lost 3 bases, and 6 bases had no gene match. The germline CDR1 and CDR2 sequences are DFQATT and SNEGSKA (reference sequence). The CDR3 protein is CSARGPGLAGTDTQYF. The CDR3 DNA sequence: TGCAGTGCTAGGGGACCGGGACTAGCGGGCACAGATACGCAGTATTTT.

There are a few counts of this clonotype. One base away lies a much larger clone, so this may be a sequencing read error. The gene calls are TRBV12-3 or TRBV12-4 and TRBJ2-1; the D is unclear. V lost 5 bases and J 9 bases, leaving 14 bases between the germline ends. This CDR3 is built from 13 residues. The DNA of the CDR3 is TGTGCCAGCAGTCACAGAGAGGTGGGTGAGCAGTTCTTC. Translated: CASSHREVGEQFF.

The table lists this clonotype with many counts. The chain couples TRBV11-2 to TRBJ2-2; D ambiguous. Germline CDR1 is SGHAT and CDR2 is FQNNGV. This CDR3 has 11 amino acids. Trimming left V 3 bases short and J 6 bases short, with 2 bases between. The CDR3 DNA is TGTGCCAGCAGCTTTGCCGGGGAGCTGTTTTTT. Translating it yields CASSFAGELFF.

For this clonotype: This may be a read error: a much more frequent sequence differs by one nucleotide. This rearrangement joins TRBV20-1 to TRBJ1-5; D is possibly TRBD1 (5 bases). This CDR3 has 12 amino acids. CDR1 and CDR2 from the germline V gene are DFQATT and SNEGSKA (reference sequence). CDR3 nucleotides: TGCAGTGCTGGGGCCCCAAATAAGCCCCACCATTTT. Amino acids: CSAGAPNKPHHF.

As to this clonotype: At one end the junction does not follow the germline gene, possibly because of a read error. V usage is TRBV2 and J usage is TRBJ1-5; tentatively, D is TRBD1 (6 bases). Germline V gene lookup returns CDR1 SNHLY and CDR2 FYNNEI. This CDR3 comprises 15 residues. For the CDR3, the DNA is TGTGTCAGCAGTGCACAGGGCCAAGCGGGGCAGCCCCAGCATTTT. Translated, it gives CVSSAQGQAGQPQHF.

This sequence joins TRBV20-1 and TRBJ2-5; TRBD2 matches at 15 bases. Germline V lookup: CDR1 DFQATT, CDR2 SNEGSKA (reference sequence). This CDR3 is built from 17 residues. The junction had 12 bases not matched to a gene; V was cut back by 5 bases and J by 5 bases. The CDR3 is CSALKGLAGGQGETQYF. The CDR3 coding sequence is TGCAGTGCTTTGAAGGGACTAGCGGGAGGTCAGGGGGAGACCCAGTACTTC.

This clonotype was seen many times. V and J are TRBV3-1 and TRBJ1-2; D call uncertain. V was cut by 3 bases and J by 1 base, with 12 bases left in between. Per the germline V gene, CDR1 is LGHDT and CDR2 is YNNKEL (reference sequence). This CDR3 region has 15 residues. The CDR3 coding sequence is TGTGCCAGCAGCCACGCAGCGGGGTTTAACTATGGCTACACCTTC. This encodes CASSHAAGFNYGYTF.